These T cell receptor beta chains were read from a single sample in a study of cytomegalovirus exposure and HLA in healthy donors. The method was immunoSEQ multiplex PCR; TCRdb's version includes in-frame clones alone and lacks a portion of them. The sample shows about 160,000 clones, around 83% of them seen only once. Sequencing was carried out using PBMCs. These receptors originate from a girl aged 2 to 9 in good health and CMV-seropositive. Each CDR3 is given with its conserved first and last residue. D genes are given only for firm matches.

d_gene	v_gene	j_gene	CDR3aa
.	TRBV28	TRBJ1-3	CASTLESLGGNTIYF
.	TRBV28	TRBJ1-5	CASSLSNRFNQPQHF
.	TRBV29-1	TRBJ1-3	CGSGESSGNTIYF
TRBD1	TRBV6-1	TRBJ2-7	CASSEVGTGVPYEQYF
.	TRBV5-1	TRBJ1-5	CASSLSPGVQPQHF
TRBD2	TRBV11-2	TRBJ2-3	CASSLGGRAPDTQYF
.	TRBV15	TRBJ2-6	CATSTGRQPRNVLTF
TRBD1	TRBV6-4	TRBJ2-2	CASSDSRGQGNTGELFF
.	TRBV23-1	TRBJ2-1	CASRRGWVGDGNEQFF
TRBD1	TRBV10-2	TRBJ2-5	CASSKRMAGGAGETQYF
TRBD1	TRBV10-2	TRBJ1-4	CASSKKRQGNEKLFF
.	TRBV7-8	TRBJ1-3	CASSLGRTTGNTIYF
TRBD1	TRBV30	TRBJ1-1	CAWRSRGYTEAFF